This T cell receptor beta chain appears in the sequencing data of a study of graft-versus-host responses after intestinal transplantation (dated by TCRdb to the early 2020s). Study-wide context: The transplants that recipients received were multivisceral, liver-intestinal, or isolated intestinal. The cohort enrolled under 30 intestinal transplant recipients, one of whom was a retransplant, and a few patients without pretransplant specimens were excluded. All recipients received anti-thymocyte globulin induction followed by maintenance tacrolimus and steroids for about three years. Rather than being sequenced by the commercial service, samples from a few later patients were sequenced in-house on an Illumina MiSeq and processed with MiXCR. Alloreactive clones were identified by sequencing pre-transplant mixed lymphocyte reaction products and comparing them with unstimulated pre-transplant donor and recipient T cells. After intestinal transplantation, graft-versus-host and host-versus-graft alloreactive T cell clones were followed in the graft, circulation and bone marrow using bulk TCR-beta CDR3 sequencing. Donor T cell macrochimerism was defined as a peak of at least 4% donor T cells among recipient peripheral blood mononuclear cells. Study-wide conclusions, independent of this receptor: Early after transplant, peak levels of circulating GvH clones were found to be associated with declines in HvG clones. In the allografts of patients with donor T cell macrochimerism, GvH to HvG T cell clonal ratios were high. GvH clones turned up in recipient bone marrow, with some appearing earlier in ileal mucosa or blood, a pattern consistent with an intestinal mucosal origin. The relatively low number and heterogeneity of intestinal transplant patients limited the conclusions.

Library preparation used the immunoSEQ multiplex PCR assay. For most patients, genomic DNA was isolated with the Qiagen DNeasy Blood and Tissue Kit and sent frozen to Adaptive Biotechnologies for TCR sequencing. High-throughput TCR-beta CDR3 sequencing of genomic DNA from most patients was performed by Adaptive Biotechnologies. As for the authors' bioinformatics: TCR sequencing data were retrieved from Adaptive's ImmunoSEQ software for 15 to 20 patients, whereas three other patients were processed with MiXCR and VDJtools. To correct CD4 versus CD8 sorting errors, any sequence found in both subsets at a frequency ratio below 5:1 was removed. CDR3 nucleotide sequences shared between donor and recipient were removed because the origin of such sequences could not be assigned. To be classed as alloreactive, a clone needed at least 2-fold expansion over unstimulated cells and a minimum CFSE-low frequency of 0.002% (template counts) or 0.001% (read counts). Clones detected in sequenced pre-transplant spleen, lymph node, or MLR CFSE-low populations of the donor or recipient were defined as mappable. Cumulative frequency of alloreactive clones was calculated as a percentage of all sequences weighted by copy number. TCRdb carries this immuneACCESS record with in-frame sequences only. Its versions omit some clonotypes, under half of them owing to an unresolved V gene in the studies checked, with the rest unexplained. The D gene and trimming were derived from the DNA, and the V and J assignments and clone size from that table. Within this sample are some 6,600 clones, with more than 25% of them counted one time only. The ten largest clonotypes hold 3.5% to 4% of the sample.

In the paper's terms, the time point label means: cells obtained before transplantation from donor or recipient. In mixed lymphocyte reactions, some 200,000 CFSE-labeled pre-transplant responders were plated with some 200,000 irradiated violet-dye-labeled stimulators and cultured for 6 days. Proliferating CD3+CD4+CFSE-low and CD3+CD8+CFSE-low responder cells were FACS-sorted on a BD Influx sorter after the mixed lymphocyte reaction. The CDR3 sequence holds 14 residues, the cysteine and phenylalanine included. Of the read, only the CDR3 DNA is kept; its 42 bases are in frame from base 1. The CDR1 and CDR2 encoded by the germline V gene are KGHSH and LQKENI. Compared with germline, V lacks 6 bases and J lacks 6 bases; bases without a gene match: 7. The sample holds a few counts of this clone. No qualities accompany the bases; no much larger clone lies one base away.

Source: alloreactive CD4+ T cells from a mixed lymphocyte reaction culture, taken before transplantation. What the cell subset or site label conveys for this sample: CFSE-low proliferating T cells sorted from roughly 6-day pre-transplant mixed lymphocyte reaction (GvH or HvG direction). This clonotype was obtained from a human patient who was an organ donor for intestinal transplantation. The V and J segments used are TRBV18 and TRBJ1-3, with 8 bases aligning to TRBD1. The sequenced DNA is TGTGCCAGCTCGCTCAAGACAGGGGCAAACACCATATATTTT. This gives the protein CASSLKTGANTIYF.